This TCR beta chain comes out of a study of blood T cell repertoires in COVID-19. At the level of the study: The origin of the acute and convalescent COVID-19 samples was the United States, Italy and Spain. Sources were T cells, B-cell-depleted T cells, or PBMCs; the material itself was cDNA or gDNA.

Participants came from around 25 US areas, aged about 18 to 89 years. The CDR3 has 13 amino acids. Germline CDR1 is SEHNR and CDR2 is FQNEAQ (reference sequence). V lost 1 base to trimming and J lost 11 bases; unmatched junction nucleotides: 5. Sequencing was performed with immunoSEQ multiplex PCR; in TCRdb, only in-frame clones are kept and a portion is missing. The sample shows 220,000 or so clones, roughly four fifths of them seen only once. This receptor was obtained from a woman between 40 and 55 years old with acute COVID-19. Sequencing input: PBMCs or T cells enriched from blood (not recorded which). The chain links TRBV7-9 to TRBJ1-1; 9 bases are shared with TRBD1. In DNA, the CDR3 is TGTGCCAGCAGCTTAGGGACAGGGGTAGAGGCTTTCTTT. Protein: CASSLGTGVEAFF.